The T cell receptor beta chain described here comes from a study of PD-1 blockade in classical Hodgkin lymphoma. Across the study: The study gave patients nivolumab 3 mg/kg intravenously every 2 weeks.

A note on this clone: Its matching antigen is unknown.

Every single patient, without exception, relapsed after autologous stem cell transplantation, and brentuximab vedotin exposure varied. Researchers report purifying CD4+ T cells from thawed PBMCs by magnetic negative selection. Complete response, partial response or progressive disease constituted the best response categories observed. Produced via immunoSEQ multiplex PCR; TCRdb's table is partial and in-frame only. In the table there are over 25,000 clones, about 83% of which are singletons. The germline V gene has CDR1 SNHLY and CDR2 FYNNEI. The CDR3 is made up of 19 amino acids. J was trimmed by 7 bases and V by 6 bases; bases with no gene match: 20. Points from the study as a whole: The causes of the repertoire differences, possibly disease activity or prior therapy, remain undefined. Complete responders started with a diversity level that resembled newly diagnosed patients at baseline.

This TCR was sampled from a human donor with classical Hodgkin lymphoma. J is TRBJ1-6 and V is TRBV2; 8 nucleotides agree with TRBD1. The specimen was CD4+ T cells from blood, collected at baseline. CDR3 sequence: CASSDFWGSPDRENSPLHF. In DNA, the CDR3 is TGTGCCAGCAGCGATTTCTGGGGCTCACCGGACAGGGAGAATTCACCCCTCCACTTT.